This T cell receptor (beta chain) was obtained from a study of blood T cell repertoires in COVID-19. Study in general: Acute and convalescent COVID-19 samples came from the United States, Italy and Spain. PBMCs, B-cell-depleted T cells, or T cells provided the cDNA or gDNA that made up the material.

Trimming shortened V by 7 bases and J by 4 bases, and 10 bases separated the two germline ends. The CDR3 has 11 amino acids. Per the germline V gene, CDR1 is SQVTM and CDR2 is ANQGSEA. Original analysis: Using reference gene primer amplification, nucleated cell counts were estimated. The protocol was immunoSEQ multiplex PCR, while the TCRdb copy is restricted to in-frame clones and leaves out a portion. V and J calls and clone size are copied from that table; D and trimming were computed from the DNA. This sample carries about 190,000 clones, 88% of them seen once, and the ten largest clones take around 1.1%.

The chain carries TRBV29-1 and TRBJ2-5; a possible D gene is TRBD1 (6 bases). The sample taken for sequencing was peripheral blood. This sequence originates from a man in his thirties or forties with acute or convalescent COVID-19. Here the CDR3 DNA reads TGCAGCGCAGGGGTGTTAGAGACCCAGTACTTC. Amino acid sequence: CSAGVLETQYF.